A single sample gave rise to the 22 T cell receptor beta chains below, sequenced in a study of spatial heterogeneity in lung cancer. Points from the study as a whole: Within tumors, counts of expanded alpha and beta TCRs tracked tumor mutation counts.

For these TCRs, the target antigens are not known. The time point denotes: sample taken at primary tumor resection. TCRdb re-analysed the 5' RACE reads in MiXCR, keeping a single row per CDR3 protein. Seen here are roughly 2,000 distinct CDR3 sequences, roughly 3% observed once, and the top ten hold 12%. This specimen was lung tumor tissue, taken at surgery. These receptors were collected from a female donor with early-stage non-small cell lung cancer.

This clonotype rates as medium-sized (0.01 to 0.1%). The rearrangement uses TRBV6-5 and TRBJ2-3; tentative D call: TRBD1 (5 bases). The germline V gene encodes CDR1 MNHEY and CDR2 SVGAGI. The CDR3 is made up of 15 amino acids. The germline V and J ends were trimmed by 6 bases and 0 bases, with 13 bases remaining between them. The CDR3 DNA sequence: TGTGCCAGCAGCTCGGGCAGGGTTAGCACAGATACGCAGTATTTT. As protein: CASSSGRVSTDTQYF.

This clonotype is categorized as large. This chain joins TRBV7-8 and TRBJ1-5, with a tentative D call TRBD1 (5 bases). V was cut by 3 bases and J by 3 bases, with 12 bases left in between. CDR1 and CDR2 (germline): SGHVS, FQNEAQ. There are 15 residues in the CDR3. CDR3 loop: CASSLWGEANQPQHF. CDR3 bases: TGTGCCAGCAGCTTGTGGGGGGAGGCCAATCAGCCCCAGCATTTT.

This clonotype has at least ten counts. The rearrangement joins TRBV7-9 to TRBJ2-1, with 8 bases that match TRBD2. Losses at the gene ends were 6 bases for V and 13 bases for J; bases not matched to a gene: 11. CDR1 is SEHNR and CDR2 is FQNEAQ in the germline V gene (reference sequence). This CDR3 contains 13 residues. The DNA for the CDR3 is TGTGCCAGCAGTTCTAGCGGGCCTAGCGTACAGTTCTTC. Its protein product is CASSSSGPSVQFF.

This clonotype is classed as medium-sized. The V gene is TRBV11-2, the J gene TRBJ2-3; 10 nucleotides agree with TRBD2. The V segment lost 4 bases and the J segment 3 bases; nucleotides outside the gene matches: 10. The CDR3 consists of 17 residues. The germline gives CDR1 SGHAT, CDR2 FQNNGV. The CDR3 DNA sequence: TGTGCCAGCAGCTCGGCCAGCGGGGGGGCCGCGACAGATACGCAGTATTTT. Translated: CASSSASGGAATDTQYF.

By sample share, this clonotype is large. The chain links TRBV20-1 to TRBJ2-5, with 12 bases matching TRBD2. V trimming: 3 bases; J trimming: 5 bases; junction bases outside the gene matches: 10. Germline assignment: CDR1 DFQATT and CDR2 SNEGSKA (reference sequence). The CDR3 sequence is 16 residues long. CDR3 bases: TGCAGTGCTAGGGGGACTAGCGGGCCCGAGGGGGAGACCCAGTACTTC. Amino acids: CSARGTSGPEGETQYF.

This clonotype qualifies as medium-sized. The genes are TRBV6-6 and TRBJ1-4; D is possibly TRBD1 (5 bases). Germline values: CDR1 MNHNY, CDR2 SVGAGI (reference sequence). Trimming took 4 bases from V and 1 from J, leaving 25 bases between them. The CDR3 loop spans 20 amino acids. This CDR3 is CASSSPILRGRRITNEKLFF. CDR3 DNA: TGTGCCAGCAGTTCCCCTATTTTAAGGGGCAGGAGAATAACTAATGAAAAACTGTTTTTT.

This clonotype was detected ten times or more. This chain's CDR3 is CAISETGTRGSEKLFF. DNA of the CDR3: TGTGCCATCAGTGAGACCGGGACTCGAGGGAGCGAAAAACTGTTTTTT. This chain links TRBV10-3 with TRBJ1-4, with D perhaps TRBD1 (5 bases). This CDR3 is 16 amino acids long. The germline V gene has CDR1 ENHRY and CDR2 SYGVKD. Trimming shortened V by 2 bases and J by 8 bases, and 18 bases separated the two germline ends.

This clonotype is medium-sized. The CDR3 protein is CASHRLAGERDTQYF. The CDR3, as DNA: TGTGCCAGCCATAGACTAGCGGGGGAGAGAGATACGCAGTATTTT. The V call is TRBV5-8, the J call TRBJ2-3; 12 bases agree with TRBD2. The V and J ends lost 7 bases and 5 bases, in that order; junction bases with no gene match: 8. The germline gives CDR1 SGHTS, CDR2 YDEGEE. The CDR3 is made up of 15 amino acids.

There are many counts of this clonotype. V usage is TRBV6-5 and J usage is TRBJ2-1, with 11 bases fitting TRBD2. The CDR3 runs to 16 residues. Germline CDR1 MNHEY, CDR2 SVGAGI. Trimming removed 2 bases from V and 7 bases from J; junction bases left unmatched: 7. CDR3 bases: TGTGCCAGCAGTTACGCTAGCGGGGGGTTTGTGAATGAGCAGTTCTTC. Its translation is CASSYASGGFVNEQFF.

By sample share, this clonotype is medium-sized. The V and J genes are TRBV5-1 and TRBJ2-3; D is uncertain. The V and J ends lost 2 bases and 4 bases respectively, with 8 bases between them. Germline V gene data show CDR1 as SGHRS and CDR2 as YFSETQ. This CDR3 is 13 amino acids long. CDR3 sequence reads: CASSFSGADTQYF. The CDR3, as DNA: TGCGCCAGCAGCTTTTCTGGGGCAGATACGCAGTATTTT.

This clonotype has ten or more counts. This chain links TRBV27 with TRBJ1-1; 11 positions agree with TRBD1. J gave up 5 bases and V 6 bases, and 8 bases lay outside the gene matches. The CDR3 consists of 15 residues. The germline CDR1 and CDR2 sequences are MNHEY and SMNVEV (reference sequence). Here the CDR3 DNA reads TGTGCCAGCAGAGGGGACAGGGGGTTGAGGACTGAAGCTTTCTTT. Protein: CASRGDRGLRTEAFF.

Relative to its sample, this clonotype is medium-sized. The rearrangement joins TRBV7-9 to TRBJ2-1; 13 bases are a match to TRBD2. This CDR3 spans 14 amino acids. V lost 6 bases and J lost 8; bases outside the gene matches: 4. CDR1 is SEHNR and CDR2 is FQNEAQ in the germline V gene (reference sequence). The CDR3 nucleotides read TGTGCCAGCAGAACTAGCGGGGGGGCCGATGAGCAGTTCTTC. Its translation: CASRTSGGADEQFF.

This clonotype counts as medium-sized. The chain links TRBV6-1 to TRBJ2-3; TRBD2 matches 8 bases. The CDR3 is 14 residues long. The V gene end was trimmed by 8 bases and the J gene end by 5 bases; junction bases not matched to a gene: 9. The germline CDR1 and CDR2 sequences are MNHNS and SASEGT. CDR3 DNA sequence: TGTGCCAGCCTATGGGGACTAGGCGTAGATACGCAGTATTTT. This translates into CASLWGLGVDTQYF.

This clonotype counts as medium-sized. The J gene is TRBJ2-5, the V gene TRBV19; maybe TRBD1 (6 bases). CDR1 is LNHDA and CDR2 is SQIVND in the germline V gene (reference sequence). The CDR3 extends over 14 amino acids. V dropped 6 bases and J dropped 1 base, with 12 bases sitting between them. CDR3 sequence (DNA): TGTGCCAGTAGACCACAGGGTTCCCAAGAGACCCAGTACTTC. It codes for CASRPQGSQETQYF.

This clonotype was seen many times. The CDR3 DNA reads as TGTGCCACCTCAAGGGGCGGTGAAGCTTTCTTT. Its translation: CATSRGGEAFF. The chain uses TRBV24-1 and TRBJ1-1, with a tentative D call TRBD1 (5 bases). The CDR3 runs to 11 residues. V was cut by 9 bases and J by 7 bases, with 11 bases left in between. Germline V gives CDR1 KGHDR, CDR2 SFDVKD.

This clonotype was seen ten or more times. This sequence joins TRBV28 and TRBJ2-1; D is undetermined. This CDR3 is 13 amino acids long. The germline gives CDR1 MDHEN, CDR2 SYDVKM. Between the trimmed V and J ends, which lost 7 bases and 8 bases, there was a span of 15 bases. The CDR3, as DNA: TGTGCCAGCACCGCTCCCCCTAGGGATGAGCAGTTCTTC. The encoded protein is CASTAPPRDEQFF.

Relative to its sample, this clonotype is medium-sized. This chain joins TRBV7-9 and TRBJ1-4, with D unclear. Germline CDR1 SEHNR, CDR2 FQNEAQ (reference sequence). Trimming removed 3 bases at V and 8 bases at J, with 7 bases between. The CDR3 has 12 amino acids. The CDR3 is CASSLWSEKLFF. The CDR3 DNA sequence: TGTGCCAGCAGCTTGTGGAGCGAAAAACTGTTTTTT.

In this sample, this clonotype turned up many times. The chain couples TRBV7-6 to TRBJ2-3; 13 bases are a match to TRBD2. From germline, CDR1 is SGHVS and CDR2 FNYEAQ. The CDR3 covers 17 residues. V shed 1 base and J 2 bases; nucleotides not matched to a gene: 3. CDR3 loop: CASSLGTSGGLTDTQYF. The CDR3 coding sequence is TGTGCCAGCAGCTTAGGGACTAGCGGGGGACTCACAGATACGCAGTATTTT.

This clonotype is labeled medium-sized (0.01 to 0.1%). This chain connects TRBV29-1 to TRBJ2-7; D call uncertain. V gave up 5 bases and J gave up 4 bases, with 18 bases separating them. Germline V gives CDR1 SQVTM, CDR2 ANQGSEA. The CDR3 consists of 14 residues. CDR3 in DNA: TGCAGCGTTTATTCCGGACCCCCATTGTACGAGCAGTACTTC. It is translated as CSVYSGPPLYEQYF.

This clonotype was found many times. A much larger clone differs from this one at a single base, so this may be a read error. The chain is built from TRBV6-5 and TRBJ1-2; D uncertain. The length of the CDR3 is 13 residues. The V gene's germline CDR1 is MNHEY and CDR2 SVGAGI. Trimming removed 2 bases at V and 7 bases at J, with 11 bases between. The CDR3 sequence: CASSYGDFCGYTF. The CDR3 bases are TGTGCCAGCAGTTACGGCGACTTCTGTGGCTACACCTTC.

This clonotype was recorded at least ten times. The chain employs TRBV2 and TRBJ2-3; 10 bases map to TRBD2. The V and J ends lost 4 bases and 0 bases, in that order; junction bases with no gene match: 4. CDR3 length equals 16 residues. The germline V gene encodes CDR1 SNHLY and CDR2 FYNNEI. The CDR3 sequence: CASSGGGLASTDTQYF. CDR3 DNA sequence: TGTGCCAGCAGTGGAGGGGGACTAGCGAGCACAGATACGCAGTATTTT.

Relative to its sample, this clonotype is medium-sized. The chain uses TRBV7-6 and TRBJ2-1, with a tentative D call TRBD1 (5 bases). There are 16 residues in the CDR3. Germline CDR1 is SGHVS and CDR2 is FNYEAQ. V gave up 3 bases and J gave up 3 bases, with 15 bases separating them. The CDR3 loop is CASSFFETADYNEQFF. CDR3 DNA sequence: TGTGCCAGCAGCTTCTTCGAGACAGCAGACTACAATGAGCAGTTCTTC. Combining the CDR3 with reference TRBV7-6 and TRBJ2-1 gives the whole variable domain GAGVSQSPRYKVTKRGQDVALRCDPISGHVSLYWYRQALGQGPEFLTYFNYEAQQDKSGLPNDRFSAERPEGSISTLTIQRTEQRDSAMYRCASSFFETADYNEQFFGPGTRLTVL.